This T cell receptor beta chain was sequenced in a study of blood T cell repertoires in COVID-19. Study as a whole: Material from acute and convalescent COVID-19 was sourced from the United States, Italy and Spain.

The table came from immunoSEQ multiplex PCR; TCRdb's copy has only in-frame clones and leaves some out. Seen here are about 130,000 clones, approximately 80% observed once, and the top ten hold about 40%. Germline-derived CDR1 and CDR2 are SGHTA and FQGNSA. Germline trimming cut 3 bases from V and 2 bases from J; bases unmatched to any gene: 6. The CDR3 sequence is 15 residues long. Sequences were obtained from peripheral blood. The clonotype was recovered from a human donor in a cohort sampled during active COVID-19. V usage is TRBV7-2 and J usage is TRBJ1-2; TRBD1 aligns across 7 bases. The DNA of the CDR3 is TGTGCCAGCAGCTTGGACAGGCTCCTAAACTATGGCTACACCTTC. Encoded protein: CASSLDRLLNYGYTF.